This T cell receptor (beta chain) was identified in a study of preoperative IRX-2 immunotherapy in early breast cancer. The repertoire was sequenced with immunoSEQ multiplex PCR; TCRdb's copy has only in-frame clones and lacks some. The repertoire holds 40,000 to 45,000 clones, with approximately 95% as singletons. Treatment meaning: preoperative locoregional IRX-2 cytokine immunotherapy. Preoperative locoregional IRX-2 cytokine immunotherapy was tested in the phase Ib source study. The germline V and J ends were trimmed by 1 base and 9 bases, with 13 bases remaining between them. Germline-derived CDR1 and CDR2 are SGHTA and FQGNSA. The CDR3 contains 14 residues.

The sequencing here drew on tumor tissue, taken after IRX-2 immunotherapy. The gene calls are TRBV7-2 and TRBJ2-1; D is perhaps TRBD1 or TRBD2 (5 bases each). The TCR was taken from a human donor with breast cancer. CDR3 residues: CASSLELGDGEQFF. The CDR3 DNA reads TGTGCCAGCAGCTTAGAGTTGGGGGACGGTGAGCAGTTCTTC. The full variable domain, its missing parts supplied by reference TRBV7-2 and TRBJ2-1, is GAGVSQSPSNKVTEKGKDVELRCDPISGHTALYWYRQSLGQGLEFLIYFQGNSAPDKSGLPSDRFSAERTGGSVSTLTIQRTQQEDSAVYLCASSLELGDGEQFFGPGTRLTVL.